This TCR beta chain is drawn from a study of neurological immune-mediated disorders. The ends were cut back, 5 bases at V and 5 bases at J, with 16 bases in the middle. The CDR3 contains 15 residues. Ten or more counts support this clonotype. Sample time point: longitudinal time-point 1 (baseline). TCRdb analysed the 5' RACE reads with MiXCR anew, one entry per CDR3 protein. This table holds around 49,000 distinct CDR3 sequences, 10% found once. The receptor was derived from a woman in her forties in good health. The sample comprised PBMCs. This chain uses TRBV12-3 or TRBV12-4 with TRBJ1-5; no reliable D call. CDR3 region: CASSPHNGEDQPQHF. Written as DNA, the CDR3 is TGTGCCAGCAGTCCACACAACGGGGAGGATCAGCCCCAGCATTTT.